This T cell receptor (beta chain) comes out of a study of cytomegalovirus exposure and HLA in healthy donors. Points from the study as a whole: Later analysis demonstrated an association between a missense DCLRE1C variant and TCR beta V- and J-gene trimming. While the bulk of TCR sequences proved rare, some public TCRs turned up in many donors.

The PCR employed 60 Vbeta primers together with 13 Jbeta primers. Original processing methods: Approximately 10 million shared chains were among roughly 81 million unique TCR beta chains counted in a later analysis. Using immunoSEQ multiplex PCR, the repertoire was profiled, and TCRdb retains in-frame clones only, with some absent. The V and J calls and clone size are taken from that table; D and trimming were inferred from the DNA. The sample records roughly 130,000 clones, roughly four fifths being singletons. V was trimmed by 4 bases and J by 4 bases, leaving 19 bases between them. The CDR3 is 16 residues long. Germline-derived CDR1 and CDR2 are ENHRY and SYGVKD. Comment on this clone: Antigen specificity is unknown.

V usage is TRBV10-3 and J usage is TRBJ1-2, with D possibly TRBD1 on 5 matching bases. Sample: PBMCs. This TCR derives from a woman aged 40-49 years in good health and CMV-seropositive. CDR3 sequence: CAISGGVRLSGYGYTF. In DNA, the CDR3 is TGTGCCATCAGTGGGGGGGTGAGGCTCTCTGGCTATGGCTACACCTTC.